This T cell receptor (beta chain) was sequenced for a study of molecular identifiers for immune sequencing clone quantification. Study-wide results and caveats: Among about 1 million naive cells, as was reported, spiked Jurkat TCR RNA from one cell was detectable.

The CDR3 loop spans 14 amino acids. Germline V CDR1 and CDR2: SGHAT, FQNNGV. The ends were cut back, 7 bases at V and 4 bases at J, with 15 bases in the middle. TCRdb reprocessed the PCR reads via MiXCR and lists one record per CDR3 protein. The sample has about 500,000 distinct CDR3 sequences; roughly a fifth are singletons. This clonotype was observed a handful of times. Antigen specificity is unknown. The sample comprised naive CD8+ T cells from blood, with Jurkat cell RNA spiked in. Described subset: FACS-sorted CD8+CD4-CCR7+CD45RA+ naive T cells. J is TRBJ2-3 and V is TRBV11-2; D tentatively reads TRBD1 or TRBD2 (6 bases each). This TCR was sampled from a human donor in good health. Some libraries in this study had Jurkat cell RNA spiked in. The CDR3 loop reads CASTWGRGADTQYF. The CDR3, as DNA: TGTGCCAGCACATGGGGAAGGGGGGCAGATACGCAGTATTTT.